This T cell receptor (beta chain) was sequenced during a study of T cell clones after liver transplantation. About the study: Graft-donor-reactive sequences were compared with third-party-reactive TCRbeta sequences from pre-transplant mixed lymphocyte reactions.

Study-level points and caveats: Conclusions were preliminary, with small, heterogeneous patient groups.

Regarding this clone: What it recognizes is unknown.

Using immunoSEQ multiplex PCR, the repertoire was profiled, and TCRdb retains in-frame clones only, with some absent. This table holds nearly 11,000 clones, around 71% found once. The CDR3 extends over 15 amino acids. Trimming removed 2 bases at V and 9 bases at J, with 18 bases between. Germline V gives CDR1 SGHKS, CDR2 YYEKEE (reference sequence). The sequencing used CD4+ T cells from blood, collected roughly 30 months after liver transplant. The receptor was isolated from a human patient who received a liver transplant. The graft donor may be the source of some T cells. This chain links TRBV5-5 with TRBJ2-1; D uncertain. CDR3 protein: CASSFLARVNGEQFF. The CDR3 region has the DNA TGTGCCAGCAGCTTCCTCGCACGAGTAAATGGTGAGCAGTTCTTC. The full variable domain, in which reference TRBV5-5 and TRBJ2-1 provide the parts outside the CDR3, is DAGVTQSPTHLIKTRGQQVTLRCSPISGHKSVSWYQQVLGQGPQFIFQYYEKEERGRGNFPDRFSARQFPNYSSELNVNALLLGDSALYLCASSFLARVNGEQFFGPGTRLTVL.